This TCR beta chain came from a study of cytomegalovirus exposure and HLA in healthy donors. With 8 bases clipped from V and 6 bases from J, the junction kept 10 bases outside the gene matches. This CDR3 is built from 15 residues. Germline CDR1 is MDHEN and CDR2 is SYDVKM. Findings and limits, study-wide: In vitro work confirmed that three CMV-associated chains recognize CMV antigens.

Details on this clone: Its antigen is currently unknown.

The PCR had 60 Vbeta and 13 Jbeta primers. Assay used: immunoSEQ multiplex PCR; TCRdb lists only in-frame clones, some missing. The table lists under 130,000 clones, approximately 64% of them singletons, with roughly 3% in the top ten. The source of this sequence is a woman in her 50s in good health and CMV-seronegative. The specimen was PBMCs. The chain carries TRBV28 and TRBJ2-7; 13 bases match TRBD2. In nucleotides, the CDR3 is TGTGCCAGCGCCAAACCGGGACTAGCGGGACCCGAGCAGTACTTC. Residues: CASAKPGLAGPEQYF.